This TCR beta chain derives from a study of patients and donors after allogeneic stem cell transplantation. There are 13 residues in the CDR3. V lost 1 base, J lost 3 bases, and 0 bases stayed unmatched. The germline V gene has CDR1 SQVTM and CDR2 ANQGSEA. TCRdb re-called the RT-PCR reads with MiXCR, one entry per CDR3 protein. The sample contains 150,000 to 200,000 distinct CDR3 sequences, 30% of which appear only once. The receptor's source is a human donor who was either an allogeneic HSCT recipient or a stem cell or donor lymphocyte infusion donor (not recorded which). It is not recorded whose cells these are; they may come from a transplant donor. The chain has TRBV29-1 and TRBJ2-7, with 10 bases that match TRBD1. The sequencing input was blood, either unsorted or a sorted T cell fraction (not recorded which). Written as DNA, the CDR3 is TGCAGCGTTGAAGGGACAGGGGGCTACGAGCAGTACTTC. This codes for CSVEGTGGYEQYF.